This entry describes one T cell receptor beta chain. Its specificity is not known. The sample is drawn from a study of T cell responses to AZD1222 COVID-19 vaccine. Study conclusions and caveats: Within unmutated variant regions lay the reported targets of nearly half of spike-specific TCRs.

V dropped 2 bases and J dropped 0; count of bases not matched to a gene: 0. CDR1 is LGHDT, CDR2 YNNKEL, per germline (reference sequence). There are 16 residues in the CDR3. Libraries were prepared by immunoSEQ multiplex PCR; TCRdb keeps only in-frame clonotypes and omits some of them. The sample contains around 110,000 clones, 85% to 90% of which appear only once. The sample consisted of peripheral blood, taken on day 0 of AZD1222 vaccination. The chain joins TRBV3-1 (or the pseudogene TRBV3-2) to TRBJ2-2; 10 bases agree with TRBD2. The receptor was isolated from an adult in good health. CDR3 loop: CASSQTSGTNTGELFF. CDR3 nucleotides: TGTGCCAGCAGCCAAACTAGCGGGACGAACACCGGGGAGCTGTTTTTT.